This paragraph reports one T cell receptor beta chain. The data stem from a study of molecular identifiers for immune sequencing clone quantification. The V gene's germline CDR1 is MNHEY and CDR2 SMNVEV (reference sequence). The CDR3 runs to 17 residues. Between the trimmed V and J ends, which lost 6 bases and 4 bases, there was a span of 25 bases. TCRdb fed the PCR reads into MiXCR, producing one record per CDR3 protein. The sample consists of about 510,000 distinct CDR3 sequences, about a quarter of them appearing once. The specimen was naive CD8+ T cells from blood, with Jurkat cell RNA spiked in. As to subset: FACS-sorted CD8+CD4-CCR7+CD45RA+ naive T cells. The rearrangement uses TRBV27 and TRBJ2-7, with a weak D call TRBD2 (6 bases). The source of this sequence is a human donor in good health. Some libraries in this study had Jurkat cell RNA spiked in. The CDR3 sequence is CASSPDGGQPFVYEQYF. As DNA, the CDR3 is TGTGCCAGCAGCCCCGACGGAGGGCAGCCCTTCGTATACGAGCAGTACTTC.